This passage covers 12 T cell receptor beta chains from one sample sequenced in a study of T cells in Graves' hyperthyroidism and ophthalmopathy. TCR beta CDR3 region amplification was performed from RNA transcripts. A set of HTBI primers served as the primers for a first-round RT-PCR of the TCR CDR3. TCRdb re-called the multiplex PCR reads with MiXCR, one entry per CDR3 protein. The profile shows some 500,000 distinct CDR3 sequences, around 15% of them singletons. Sequencing input: blood. These receptors originate from a woman aged 18-35 years with Graves' hyperthyroidism.

This clonotype appeared many times. The rearrangement uses TRBV30 and TRBJ1-5; D may be TRBD1 (5 bases). CDR3 length: 14 amino acids. Deletions cut 5 bases from V and 3 bases from J, with 14 bases between. Germline CDR1 is GTSNPN and CDR2 is SVGIG (reference sequence). The CDR3 loop reads CAWAKGQFNQPQHF. DNA of the CDR3: TGTGCCTGGGCCAAGGGGCAGTTCAATCAGCCCCAGCATTTT.

The chain couples TRBV19 to TRBJ1-3; D uncertain. The germline V and J ends were trimmed by 0 bases and 4 bases, with 7 bases remaining between them. CDR3 length: 14 amino acids. The germline gives CDR1 LNHDA, CDR2 SQIVND (reference sequence). The DNA for the CDR3 is TGTGCCAGTAGTATAGAGGGGTTCGGAAACACCATATATTTT. Residues: CASSIEGFGNTIYF.

This clonotype was counted ten times or more. The gene calls are TRBV30 and TRBJ1-4; D gene ambiguous. This CDR3 region has 11 residues. V gave up 2 bases and J gave up 7 bases, with 5 bases separating them. CDR1 is GTSNPN and CDR2 is SVGIG in the germline V gene (reference sequence). Here the CDR3 DNA reads TGTGCCTGGAGTCGGGCTGAAAAACTGTTTTTT. Translating gives CAWSRAEKLFF.

This clonotype was counted at least ten times. This chain links TRBV11-3 with TRBJ2-1; D possibly corresponds to TRBD1 (5 bases). The germline V gene has CDR1 SGHNT and CDR2 YENEEA. This CDR3 is built from 13 residues. V was cut by 2 bases and J by 10 bases, with 12 bases left in between. The chain's CDR3 is CASSLLGVGEQFF. CDR3 DNA: TGTGCCAGCAGCTTACTAGGGGTAGGCGAGCAGTTCTTC.

This clonotype has at least ten counts. The chain joins TRBV29-1 to TRBJ2-1; D unresolved. The CDR3 spans 15 residues. CDR1 and CDR2 (germline): SQVTM, ANQGSEA. Trimming removed 4 bases from V and 0 bases from J, with 13 bases in between. CDR3 amino acids: CSVVDWSRSYNEQFF. CDR3 bases: TGCAGCGTTGTCGACTGGAGCCGCTCCTACAATGAGCAGTTCTTC.

This clonotype was recorded at least ten times. The V call is TRBV14, the J call TRBJ2-5; 10 bases are shared with TRBD1. CDR1 and CDR2 from the germline V gene are SGHDN and FVKESK. Losses at the gene ends were 4 bases for V and 0 bases for J; bases not matched to a gene: 5. This CDR3 comprises 16 residues. CDR3 sequence reads: CASSPRDRGYQETQYF. CDR3 sequence (DNA): TGTGCCAGCAGCCCACGGGACAGGGGCTACCAAGAGACCCAGTACTTC.

This clonotype was seen ten or more times. The genes are TRBV11-1 and TRBJ2-7; TRBD2 is a possible D gene (6 bases). Trimming took 5 bases from V and 7 from J, leaving 27 bases between them. Looked up from germline, CDR1 is SGHAT and CDR2 is FQDESV (reference sequence). This CDR3 comprises 17 residues. CDR3 sequence reads: CASSPLAGWASPEEQYV. CDR3 DNA: TGTGCCAGCAGCCCCCTGGCGGGATGGGCCTCCCCAGAGGAGCAGTACGTC.

This clonotype was recorded many times. The chain uses TRBV30 and TRBJ1-6; D gene ambiguous. V lost 0 bases, J lost 8 bases, and 11 bases lay in between. This CDR3 is 14 amino acids long. CDR1 and CDR2 from the germline V gene are GTSNPN and SVGIG (reference sequence). CDR3 sequence: CAWSVPRYDSPLHF. CDR3 coding DNA: TGTGCCTGGAGTGTACCCAGGTACGATTCACCCCTCCACTTT.

This clonotype was recorded at least ten times. This rearrangement joins TRBV20-1 to TRBJ2-3; 10 bases are a match to TRBD2. The CDR3 has 19 amino acids. Looked up from germline, CDR1 is DFQATT and CDR2 is SNEGSKA (reference sequence). The ends lost 2 bases at V and 2 bases at J; junction bases unmatched: 16. CDR3 DNA sequence: TGCAGTGCTAGATCGGCCCTAGCGGGAGCCCCCAGCCCCACAGATACGCAGTATTTT. Translated, it gives CSARSALAGAPSPTDTQYF.

This clonotype was observed a handful of times. This rearrangement joins TRBV6-1 to TRBJ2-6; TRBD1 agrees at 7 bases. The junction had 22 bases not matched to a gene; V was cut back by 11 bases and J by 0 bases. Germline V gene sequence: CDR1 MNHNS, CDR2 SASEGT. The CDR3 consists of 20 residues. The CDR3 bases are TGTGCCTTCTCCTCTCCGGTGACAGGGCGAACTCCCTCTGGGGCCAACGTCCTGACTTTC. As protein: CAFSSPVTGRTPSGANVLTF.

The rearrangement uses TRBV12-3 or TRBV12-4 and TRBJ2-1, with TRBD1 matching 7 bases. The length of the CDR3 is 15 residues. The V segment lost 5 bases and the J segment 9 bases; nucleotides outside the gene matches: 13. Here the CDR3 reads CASSPSSRGQSEQFF. In DNA, the CDR3 is TGTGCCAGCAGTCCTAGCTCGAGGGGGCAAAGTGAGCAGTTCTTC.

This clonotype was picked up many times. The DNA for the CDR3 is TGCAGTGCCGACGCAGGGAACTCTGGAAACACCATATATTTT. Its protein is CSADAGNSGNTIYF. This chain uses TRBV20-1 with TRBJ1-3; D possibly corresponds to TRBD1 (5 bases). The germline V and J ends were trimmed by 6 bases and 0 bases, with 12 bases remaining between them. This CDR3 is built from 14 residues. Germline V gives CDR1 DFQATT, CDR2 SNEGSKA (reference sequence).